One sample yielded the 11 T cell receptor beta chains listed below, sequenced in a study of blood T cell repertoires in COVID-19. The repertoire was sequenced with immunoSEQ multiplex PCR; TCRdb's copy has only in-frame clones and lacks some. The sample includes 150,000 to 200,000 clones, 86% of them seen just once. Sequencing used peripheral blood. Receptor source: a man younger than 35 with acute or convalescent COVID-19.

The chain has TRBV7-3 and TRBJ2-3; D is possibly TRBD1 (6 bases). With 5 bases removed from V and 2 bases from J, the gap between germline ends came to 20 bases. The CDR3 contains 17 residues. Germline CDR1 reads SGHTA; CDR2 reads FQGTGA. The DNA of the CDR3 is TGTGCCAGCAGCCCCTATGGGGGCAGGGCGAACACAGATACGCAGTATTTT. As protein: CASSPYGGRANTDTQYF. The whole variable domain, remainder taken from reference TRBV7-3 and TRBJ2-3, is GAGVSQTPSNKVTEKGKYVELRCDPISGHTALYWYRQSLGQGPEFLIYFQGTGAADDSGLPNDRFFAVRPEGSVSTLKIQRTERGDSAVYLCASSPYGGRANTDTQYFGPGTRLTVL.

This sequence joins TRBV2 and TRBJ1-5; D is perhaps TRBD1 (5 bases). Per germline, CDR1 SNHLY and CDR2 FYNNEI. V lost 5 bases, J lost 0 bases, and 11 bases lay in between. This CDR3 region has 15 residues. The CDR3 loop is CASSFPGNSNQPQHF. DNA for the CDR3: TGTGCCAGCAGTTTTCCAGGGAATAGCAATCAGCCCCAGCATTTT.

This chain uses TRBV29-1 with TRBJ2-7; the D gene is possibly TRBD1 (6 bases). CDR3 size: 14 residues. Germline V CDR1 and CDR2: SQVTM, ANQGSEA. Deletions cut 4 bases from V and 0 bases from J, with 13 bases between. This chain's CDR3 is CSVANRASSYEQYF. CDR3 coding DNA: TGCAGCGTTGCTAACAGGGCCAGCTCCTACGAGCAGTACTTC.

The chain has TRBV19 and TRBJ1-2; TRBD1 matches at 7 bases. The junction had 10 bases not matched to a gene; V was cut back by 4 bases and J by 2 bases. The length of the CDR3 is 16 residues. CDR1 LNHDA and CDR2 SQIVND come from the germline V gene (reference sequence). The CDR3 loop is CASSRDSKTENYGYTF. The CDR3 DNA follows: TGTGCCAGTAGTAGGGACAGTAAAACAGAGAACTATGGCTACACCTTC.

This clone was counted once. The CDR3 DNA follows: TGCGCCAGCAGCGTACAGGGGGCAGGGACCGGGGAGCTGTTTTTT. Translating gives CASSVQGAGTGELFF. This sequence joins TRBV4-1 and TRBJ2-2; TRBD1 agrees at 9 bases. From germline, CDR1 is MGHRA and CDR2 YSYEKL. V shed 5 bases and J 5 bases; nucleotides not matched to a gene: 6. The CDR3 length is 15 residues.

The rearrangement links TRBV7-9 to TRBJ2-3; TRBD1 matches at 7 bases. J lost 1 base, V lost 5 bases, and 15 bases had no gene match. This CDR3 has 18 amino acids. Germline V gene data show CDR1 as SEHNR and CDR2 as FQNEAQ (reference sequence). The CDR3 DNA reads TGTGCCAGCAGCCCGCTAAGACAGGGAAGAAGTGGCACAGATACGCAGTATTTT. Residues: CASSPLRQGRSGTDTQYF.

This chain joins TRBV5-5 and TRBJ1-1; the D gene is possibly TRBD1 (5 bases). CDR3 size: 14 residues. CDR1 and CDR2 (germline): SGHKS, YYEKEE (reference sequence). Trimming cost V 7 bases and J 0 bases, with 13 bases left between them. CDR3 nucleotides: TGTGCCAGCGAAAACGGACACCTGAACACTGAAGCTTTCTTT. Translation gives CASENGHLNTEAFF.

The rearrangement joins TRBV27 to TRBJ2-7, with a weak D call TRBD1 (5 bases). Per germline, CDR1 MNHEY and CDR2 SMNVEV (reference sequence). This CDR3 is 12 amino acids long. Trimming removed 7 bases at V and 6 bases at J, with 13 bases between. The DNA of the CDR3 is TGTGCCAGCATTAACAGGATCGGCGAGCAGTACGTC. The encoded protein is CASINRIGEQYV.

This clone was seen only a few times. The chain couples TRBV2 to TRBJ1-6; a weak D match, TRBD1 (5 bases). Trimming took 4 bases from V and 7 from J, leaving 11 bases between them. Germline-derived CDR1 and CDR2 are SNHLY and FYNNEI. CDR3 length: 14 amino acids. CDR3 bases: TGTGCCAGCAGTGGTCAGGGTCGGAATTCACCCCTCCACTTT. Protein: CASSGQGRNSPLHF.

This clone was detected once. V gene TRBV5-4 combines with J gene TRBJ2-6, with D possibly matching TRBD1 (5 bases). Germline V lookup: CDR1 SGHNT, CDR2 YYREEE (reference sequence). The CDR3 loop spans 16 amino acids. V lost 3 bases and J lost 1, with 11 bases in between. The CDR3 loop is CASSYRQLSGANVLTF. In DNA, the CDR3 is TGTGCCAGCAGCTACCGACAGCTTTCTGGGGCCAACGTCCTGACTTTC.

The genes are TRBV19 and TRBJ1-2, with a possible D match to TRBD1 (6 bases). Germline lookup yields CDR1 LNHDA and CDR2 SQIVND (reference sequence). The ends were cut back, 5 bases at V and 5 bases at J, with 12 bases in the middle. The CDR3 totals 13 residues. CDR3: CASSLQGSYGYTF. The CDR3 nucleotides are TGTGCCAGTAGTCTACAGGGCTCGTATGGCTACACCTTC.